The clone carrying this T cell receptor beta chain was detected ten times or more. The germline V gene has CDR1 DFQATT and CDR2 SNEGSKA (reference sequence). The CDR3 sequence is 14 residues long. With 3 bases clipped from V and 3 bases from J, the junction kept 4 bases outside the gene matches. This specimen comes from a study of T-cell reconstitution after alpha-beta-depleted transplantation in children. Unique molecular identifiers were used to barcode this TCRbeta library. TCRdb reanalysed the PCR reads using MiXCR and keeps one entry per CDR3 protein. The profile shows some 240,000 distinct CDR3 sequences, around 9.7% of them singletons.

The sample here was PBMCs from the stem cell graft donor, taken from the stem cell graft. The chain uses TRBV20-1 and TRBJ2-1, with 8 bases identical to TRBD2. The TCR sequence derives from a human donor who donated a stem cell graft to a child with SCID. The CDR3 DNA reads as TGCAGTGCTAGGGAGCGGGGGAACTACAATGAGCAGTTCTTC. Encoded protein: CSARERGNYNEQFF.